This TCR beta chain was observed in a study of blood T cell repertoires in COVID-19. Study context: The United States, Italy and Spain supplied acute and convalescent COVID-19 samples. PBMCs, B-cell-depleted T cells, or T cells provided the cDNA or gDNA that made up the material.

The assay was immunoSEQ multiplex PCR, and TCRdb's table has in-frame clones only and misses some. The sample carries about 440,000 clones, approximately 90% recorded once. Trimming left V 2 bases short and J 6 bases short, with 13 bases between. CDR1 SGHRS and CDR2 YFSETQ come from the germline V gene. The CDR3 is 14 amino acids. The clonotype originates from a woman aged 25 to 39 with acute or convalescent COVID-19. Sequenced material: peripheral blood. The chain recombines TRBV5-1 with TRBJ2-3; tentative D call: TRBD2 (5 bases). The CDR3 is CASSFRGTGDTQYF. CDR3 nucleotide sequence: TGCGCCAGCAGCTTCCGGGGAACGGGGGATACGCAGTATTTT.